The text below deals with one TCR beta chain. Source study methods: Amplification of reference gene primers provided the estimated nucleated cell counts. Generated by immunoSEQ multiplex PCR, the TCRdb table keeps only in-frame clones and is missing some. V, J and clone size were drawn from that table, and D and trimming were deduced from the DNA. The sample contains 300,000 to 350,000 clones, 90% of which appear only once. V was clipped by 3 bases and J by 1 base; unmatched bases: 3. This CDR3 is built from 15 residues. CDR1 is SGDLS and CDR2 is YYNGEE in the germline V gene. This sample was taken from a study of blood T cell repertoires in COVID-19. Study in general: The United States, Italy and Spain supplied acute and convalescent COVID-19 samples.

Sequencing input: peripheral blood. This receptor was identified in a woman aged 25 to 39 with COVID-19, enrolled during active disease. V and J are TRBV9 and TRBJ2-7; 11 bases line up with TRBD1. The CDR3 sequence: CASSGGTGGSYEQYF. CDR3 in DNA: TGTGCCAGCAGCGGCGGGACAGGGGGATCCTACGAGCAGTACTTC.